Listed below are T cell receptor beta chains from one sample, sequenced in a study of early T cells in non-severe SARS-CoV-2 infection. One entry per CDR3 protein results from TCRdb running MiXCR on the 5' RACE reads. The sample contains about 85,000 distinct CDR3 sequences, about an eighth of which appear only once. Sequenced sample: whole blood. These receptors were taken from an adult who was a healthcare worker with PCR-confirmed SARS-CoV-2 infection or an uninfected control (not recorded which). Each CDR3 is given with its conserved first and last residue. Fields, in order: clone size, V gene, D gene, J gene, CDR3 protein, CDR3 DNA. D genes are given only for firm matches. Expanded clones are given a class, and other clones once, few, many or no size at all.

abundance: few
v_gene: TRBV15
d_gene: .
j_gene: TRBJ1-2
CDR3aa: CATSRSRGSGAGYTF
CDR3nt: TGTGCCACCAGCAGGTCCAGGGGAAGTGGGGCTGGCTACACCTTC

abundance: .
v_gene: TRBV28
d_gene: .
j_gene: TRBJ1-5
CDR3aa: CASQENSNQPQHF
CDR3nt: TGTGCCAGTCAAGAGAATAGCAATCAGCCCCAGCATTTT

abundance: few
v_gene: TRBV10-1
d_gene: TRBD1
j_gene: TRBJ2-7
CDR3aa: CASSESGNRGIEQYF
CDR3nt: TGCGCCAGCAGTGAGTCAGGGAACAGGGGTATCGAGCAGTACTTC

abundance: .
v_gene: TRBV20-1
d_gene: TRBD2
j_gene: TRBJ2-5
CDR3aa: CSARTSGSSRRETQYF
CDR3nt: TGCAGTGCAAGGACTAGCGGGAGCTCCCGGAGAGAGACCCAGTACTTC

abundance: few
v_gene: TRBV6-1
d_gene: TRBD1
j_gene: TRBJ1-5
CDR3aa: CASTTDRGYGQPQHF
CDR3nt: TGTGCCAGCACCACGGACAGGGGATACGGTCAGCCCCAGCATTTT

abundance: many
v_gene: TRBV5-1
d_gene: TRBD2
j_gene: TRBJ2-1
CDR3aa: CASSPGLAGGIGVSGNEQFF
CDR3nt: TGCGCCAGCAGCCCGGGACTAGCGGGAGGGATAGGGGTTTCTGGCAATGAGCAGTTCTTC

abundance: few
v_gene: TRBV29-1
d_gene: TRBD1
j_gene: TRBJ1-2
CDR3aa: CSVETGTGIYGYTF
CDR3nt: TGCAGCGTTGAGACCGGGACAGGGATCTATGGCTACACCTTC

abundance: few
v_gene: TRBV7-3
d_gene: .
j_gene: TRBJ2-1
CDR3aa: CASSPLGVPGSEFF
CDR3nt: TGTGCCAGCAGCCCCCTAGGGGTGCCGGGGAGCGAGTTCTTC

abundance: few
v_gene: TRBV6-5
d_gene: TRBD1
j_gene: TRBJ1-2
CDR3aa: CASRILDRASYGYTF
CDR3nt: TGTGCCAGCAGAATCCTAGACAGGGCCAGCTATGGCTACACCTTC

abundance: .
v_gene: TRBV14
d_gene: .
j_gene: TRBJ2-2
CDR3aa: CASSQKLRNTGELFF
CDR3nt: TGTGCCAGCAGCCAAAAACTCAGGAACACCGGGGAGCTGTTTTTT

abundance: .
v_gene: TRBV29-1
d_gene: TRBD1
j_gene: TRBJ1-5
CDR3aa: CSVGQTGGGQPQHF
CDR3nt: TGCAGCGTTGGCCAGACAGGGGGTGGCCAGCCCCAGCATTTT